Here is one TCR beta chain with its context. Its target is unknown. Trimming took 7 bases from V and 0 from J; bases not matched to a gene: 6. This CDR3 has 15 residues. Germline V gives CDR1 MNHEY, CDR2 SMNVEV (reference sequence). The table came from immunoSEQ multiplex PCR; TCRdb's copy has only in-frame clones and leaves some out. This table has roughly 85,000 clones, approximately 86% appearing once. The source of the sample is a study of radiotherapy plus CTLA-4 blockade in lung cancer. Study results and limitations: Early blood T cell clone dynamics, with interferon-beta, were reported to best predict response.

The source of this sequence is a human donor with non-small cell lung cancer that progressed on radiotherapy plus ipilimumab. The V and J genes are TRBV27 and TRBJ1-1; 9 bases map to TRBD1. The material sequenced was peripheral blood, taken from a patient treated with radiotherapy plus ipilimumab. This chain's CDR3 is CASTRTGDMNTEAFF. CDR3 in DNA: TGTGCCAGCACCCGGACAGGGGATATGAACACTGAAGCTTTCTTT.